This paragraph reports one T cell receptor (beta chain). Per the germline V gene, CDR1 is SGHTS and CDR2 is YDEGEE. The CDR3 extends over 14 amino acids. The V segment lost 5 bases and the J segment 4 bases; nucleotides outside the gene matches: 8. The sample is drawn from a study of blood T cell repertoires in COVID-19. Looking at the study overall: The origin of the acute and convalescent COVID-19 samples was the United States, Italy and Spain. T cells, B-cell-depleted T cells, or PBMCs provided the cDNA or gDNA that served as material.

Here immunoSEQ multiplex PCR was the method, and the copy in TCRdb shows in-frame clones only, minus some. The data contain under 200,000 clones, roughly 90% of them singletons. Recovered Cohort 3 donors showed two negative PCRs, clearance, or symptom resolution. The chain uses TRBV5-8 and TRBJ1-2; 7 bases match TRBD1. Sequencing was performed on PBMCs or T cells enriched from blood (not recorded which). This clonotype was obtained from a woman in her fifties or sixties who had recovered from COVID-19. The CDR3 loop is CASSTKTGRYGYTF. The CDR3 bases are TGTGCCAGCAGTACCAAGACAGGGCGCTATGGCTACACCTTC.